Sequencing of this T cell receptor beta chain was carried out in a study of blood T cell repertoires in COVID-19. As for the study in general: From the United States, Italy and Spain came samples of acute and convalescent COVID-19. T cells, B-cell-depleted T cells, or PBMCs provided the cDNA or gDNA that served as material.

CDR1 is SGHTA and CDR2 is FQGNSA in the germline V gene. V dropped 1 base and J dropped 2; count of bases not matched to a gene: 6. This CDR3 has 18 amino acids. Per the original methods: For nucleated cells, counts were estimated from reference gene primer amplification. TCRdb's table, derived via immunoSEQ multiplex PCR, lists solely in-frame clones and lacks some. From that table come the V and J calls and clone size; the DNA was used to work out D and trimming. The data contain 130,000 to 150,000 clones, 88% of them singletons. J is TRBJ2-7 and V is TRBV7-2, with TRBD2 matching over 15 bases. The TCR comes from a human donor in a cohort sampled during active COVID-19. The sequenced material came from peripheral blood. The CDR3: CASSLGTSGGVIAYEQYF. The CDR3 DNA is TGTGCCAGCAGCTTAGGGACTAGCGGGGGGGTTATCGCCTACGAGCAGTACTTC.